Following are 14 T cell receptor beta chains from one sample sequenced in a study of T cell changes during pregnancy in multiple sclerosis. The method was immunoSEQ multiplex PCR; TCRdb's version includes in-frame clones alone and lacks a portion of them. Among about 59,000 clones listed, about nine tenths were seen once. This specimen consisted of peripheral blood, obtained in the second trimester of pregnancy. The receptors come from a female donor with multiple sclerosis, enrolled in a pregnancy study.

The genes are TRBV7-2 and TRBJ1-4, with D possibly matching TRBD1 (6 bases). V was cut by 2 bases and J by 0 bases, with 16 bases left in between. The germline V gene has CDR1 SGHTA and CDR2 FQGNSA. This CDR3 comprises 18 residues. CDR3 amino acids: CASSLTYKYRATNEKLFF. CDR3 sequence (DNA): TGTGCCAGCAGCTTAACGTACAAATACAGGGCAACTAATGAAAAACTGTTTTTT.

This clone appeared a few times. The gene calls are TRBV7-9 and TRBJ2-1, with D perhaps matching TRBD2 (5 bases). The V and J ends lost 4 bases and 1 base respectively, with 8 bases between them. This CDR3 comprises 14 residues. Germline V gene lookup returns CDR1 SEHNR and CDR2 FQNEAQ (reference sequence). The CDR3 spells CASSSGWSYNEQFF. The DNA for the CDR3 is TGTGCCAGCAGCTCGGGGTGGTCCTACAATGAGCAGTTCTTC.

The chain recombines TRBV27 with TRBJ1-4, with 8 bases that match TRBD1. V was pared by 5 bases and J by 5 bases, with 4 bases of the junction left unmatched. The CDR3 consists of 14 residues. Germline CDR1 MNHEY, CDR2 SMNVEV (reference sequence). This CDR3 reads CASSDRGWNEKLFF. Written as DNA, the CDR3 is TGTGCCAGCAGTGACAGGGGTTGGAATGAAAAACTGTTTTTT.

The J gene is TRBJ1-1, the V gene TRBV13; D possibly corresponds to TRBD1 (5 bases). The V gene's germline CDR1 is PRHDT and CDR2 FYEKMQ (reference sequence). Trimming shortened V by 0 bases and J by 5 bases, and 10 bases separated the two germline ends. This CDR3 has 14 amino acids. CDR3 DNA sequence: TGTGCCAGCAGCTTAGGCCTACGGGGGACTGAAGCTTTCTTT. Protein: CASSLGLRGTEAFF.

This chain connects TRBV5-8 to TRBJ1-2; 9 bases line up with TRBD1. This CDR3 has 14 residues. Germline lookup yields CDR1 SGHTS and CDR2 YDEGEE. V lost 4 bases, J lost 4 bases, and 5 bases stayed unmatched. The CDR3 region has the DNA TGTGCCAGCAGCGGAACAGGGGGCAGCTATGGCTACACCTTC. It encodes CASSGTGGSYGYTF.

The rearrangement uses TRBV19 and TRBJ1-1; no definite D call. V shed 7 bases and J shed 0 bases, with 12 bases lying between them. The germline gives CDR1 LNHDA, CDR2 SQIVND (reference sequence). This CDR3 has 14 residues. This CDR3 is CASNLRHMNTEAFF. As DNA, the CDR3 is TGTGCCAGTAATCTGAGACACATGAACACTGAAGCTTTCTTT.

The DNA for the CDR3 is TGTGCCAGCAGCTTAACCGGACAGGGTGAAAATGAGCAGTTCTTC. It codes for CASSLTGQGENEQFF. The J gene is TRBJ2-1, the V gene TRBV9; TRBD1 matches 8 bases. The CDR3 runs to 15 residues. CDR1 and CDR2 from the germline V gene are SGDLS and YYNGEE. V trimming: 4 bases; J trimming: 7 bases; junction bases outside the gene matches: 10.

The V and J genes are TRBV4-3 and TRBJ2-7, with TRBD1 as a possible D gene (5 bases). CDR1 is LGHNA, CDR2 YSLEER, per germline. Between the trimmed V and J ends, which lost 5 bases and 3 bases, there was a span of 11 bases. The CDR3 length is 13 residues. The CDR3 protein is CASSKAQGYEQYF. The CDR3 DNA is TGCGCCAGCAGCAAGGCCCAGGGCTACGAGCAGTACTTC.

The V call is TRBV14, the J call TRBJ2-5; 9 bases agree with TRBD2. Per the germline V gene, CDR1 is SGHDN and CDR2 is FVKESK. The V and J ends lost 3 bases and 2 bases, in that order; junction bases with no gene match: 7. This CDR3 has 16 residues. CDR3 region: CASSQVLLAGQETQYF. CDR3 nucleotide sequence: TGTGCCAGCAGCCAGGTGCTGCTAGCGGGGCAAGAGACCCAGTACTTC.

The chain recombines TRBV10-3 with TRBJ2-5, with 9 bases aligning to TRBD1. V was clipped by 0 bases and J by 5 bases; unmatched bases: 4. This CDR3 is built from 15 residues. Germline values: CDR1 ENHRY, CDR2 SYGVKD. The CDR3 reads CAISESTGGGETQYF. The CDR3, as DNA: TGTGCCATCAGTGAGTCGACAGGGGGTGGGGAGACCCAGTACTTC.

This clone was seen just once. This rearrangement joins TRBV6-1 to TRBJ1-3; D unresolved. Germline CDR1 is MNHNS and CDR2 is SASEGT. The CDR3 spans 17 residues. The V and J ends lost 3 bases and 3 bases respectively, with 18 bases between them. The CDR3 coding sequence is TGTGCCAGCAGTGATGGGAGGATCCTGAAGGATGGAAACACCATATATTTT. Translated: CASSDGRILKDGNTIYF.

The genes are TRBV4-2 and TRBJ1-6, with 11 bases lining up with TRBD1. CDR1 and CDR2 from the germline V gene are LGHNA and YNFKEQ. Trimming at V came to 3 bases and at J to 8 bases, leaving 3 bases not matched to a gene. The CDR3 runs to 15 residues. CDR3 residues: CASSQTGQGDSPLHF. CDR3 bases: TGTGCCAGCAGCCAGACGGGACAGGGGGATTCACCCCTCCACTTT.

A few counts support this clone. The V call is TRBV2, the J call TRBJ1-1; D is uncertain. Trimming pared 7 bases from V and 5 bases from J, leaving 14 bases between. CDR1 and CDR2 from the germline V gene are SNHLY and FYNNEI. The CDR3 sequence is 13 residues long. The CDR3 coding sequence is TGTGCCAGCACCGGGGAGAAAGGTACTGAAGCTTTCTTT. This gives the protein CASTGEKGTEAFF.

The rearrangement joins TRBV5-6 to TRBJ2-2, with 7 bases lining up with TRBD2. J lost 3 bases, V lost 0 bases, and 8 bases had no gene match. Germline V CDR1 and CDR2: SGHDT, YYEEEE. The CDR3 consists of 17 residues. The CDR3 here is CASSLGWRGRYTGELFF. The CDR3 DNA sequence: TGTGCCAGCAGCTTGGGTTGGCGGGGGAGGTACACCGGGGAGCTGTTTTTT. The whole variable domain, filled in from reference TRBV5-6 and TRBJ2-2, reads DAGVTQSPTHLIKTRGQQVTLRCSPKSGHDTVSWYQQALGQGPQFIFQYYEEEERQRGNFPDRFSGHQFPNYSSELNVNALLLGDSALYLCASSLGWRGRYTGELFFGEGSRLTVL.